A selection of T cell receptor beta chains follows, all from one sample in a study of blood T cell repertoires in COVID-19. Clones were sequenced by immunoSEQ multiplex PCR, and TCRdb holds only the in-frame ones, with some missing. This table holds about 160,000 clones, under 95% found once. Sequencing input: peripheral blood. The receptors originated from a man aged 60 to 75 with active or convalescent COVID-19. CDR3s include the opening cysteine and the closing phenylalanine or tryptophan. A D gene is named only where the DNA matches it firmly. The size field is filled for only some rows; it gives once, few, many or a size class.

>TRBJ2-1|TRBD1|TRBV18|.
TGTGCCAGCTCACAAACGACAGGGAGCTCCTACAATGAGCAGTTCTTC
CASSQTTGSSYNEQFF
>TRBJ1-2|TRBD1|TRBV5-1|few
TGCGCCAGCAGCCCGGACGGAAGGGGGCGCGAGGGCTACACCTTC
CASSPDGRGREGYTF
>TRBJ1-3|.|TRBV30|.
TGTGCCTGGAGTGAAAGCGGAAACACCATATATTTT
CAWSESGNTIYF
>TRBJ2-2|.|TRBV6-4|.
TGTGCCAGCAGTGACTTCCTCGGGGAGCTGTTTTTT
CASSDFLGELFF
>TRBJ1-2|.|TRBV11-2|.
TGTGCCAGCAGCTTATACGCGGAAGTTAACTATGGCTACACCTTC
CASSLYAEVNYGYTF
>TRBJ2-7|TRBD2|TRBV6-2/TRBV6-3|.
TGTGCCAGCAGTTTTCTAGCGGGGTCTTACGAGCAGTACTTC
CASSFLAGSYEQYF
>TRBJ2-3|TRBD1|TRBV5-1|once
TGCGCCAGCACCTGGACAGGGGGCGATACAGATACGCAGTATTTT
CASTWTGGDTDTQYF
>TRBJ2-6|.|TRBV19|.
TGTGCCAGTAGTACCCATGAGCCTGGGGCCAACGTCCTGACTTTC
CASSTHEPGANVLTF
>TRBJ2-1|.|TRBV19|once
TGTGCCAGTAGTATTCTGGGAGCAGTAATAGGCTCCTACAATGAGCAGTTCTTC
CASSILGAVIGSYNEQFF
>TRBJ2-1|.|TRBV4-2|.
TGTGCCAGCAGCCTTAGCCGCAATGAGCAGTTCTTC
CASSLSRNEQFF
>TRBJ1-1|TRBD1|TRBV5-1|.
TGCGCCAGCAGCTTGGTTGAGGGGGCGACTGAAGCTTTCTTT
CASSLVEGATEAFF
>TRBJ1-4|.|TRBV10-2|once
TGCGCCAGCAGTGAGGTCGCAGGGTATACGACTAATGAAAAACTGTTTTTT
CASSEVAGYTTNEKLFF
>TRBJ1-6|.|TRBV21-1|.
TGTGCCAACCTAAGGACAGGAGGAAACTATAATTCACCCCTCCACTTT
CANLRTGGNYNSPLHF
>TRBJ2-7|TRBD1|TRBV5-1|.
TGCGCCAGCAGCTGGGACAGGCCCTCCTACGAGCAGTACTTC
CASSWDRPSYEQYF
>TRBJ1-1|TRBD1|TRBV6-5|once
TGTGCCAGCACCAAGACAGGGGGGGGTTCTGAAGCTTTCTTT
CASTKTGGGSEAFF
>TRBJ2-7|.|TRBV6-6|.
TGTGCCAGCAGTTACTCTCGGGATTACGAGCAGTACTTC
CASSYSRDYEQYF
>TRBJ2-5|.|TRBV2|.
TGTGCCAGCACGGGGTTCAGGGAGACCCAGTACTTC
CASTGFRETQYF
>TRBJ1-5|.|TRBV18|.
TGTGCCAGCTCACCACCGGGACAAAGGGATCAGCCCCAGCATTTT
CASSPPGQRDQPQHF
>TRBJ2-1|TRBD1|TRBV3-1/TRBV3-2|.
TGTGCCAGCAGCCAGAGGGGACAGGGCAGTGAGCAGTTCTTC
CASSQRGQGSEQFF
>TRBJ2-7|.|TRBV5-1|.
TGCGCCAGCAGCTTGGAGCTAGGAGAACCTACGAAGTACTTC
CASSLELGEPTKYF
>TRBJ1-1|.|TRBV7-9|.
TGTGCCAGCAGCCAGGGGTCCAGGGCTGAAGCTTTCTTT
CASSQGSRAEAFF
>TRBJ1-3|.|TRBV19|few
TGTGCCAGTAGTATAGGGCCCGAGACAACTCTAACTGGAAACACCATATATTTT
CASSIGPETTLTGNTIYF
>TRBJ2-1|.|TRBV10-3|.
TGTGCCATCGGAGGGGGGGAGGGCCGATACAATGAGCAGTTCTTC
CAIGGGEGRYNEQFF